The 10 T cell receptor beta chains reported below all come from one sample, sequenced in a study of memory CD4+ T cells and cytomegalovirus serostatus. The protocol was immunoSEQ multiplex PCR, while the TCRdb copy is restricted to in-frame clones and leaves out a portion. The table includes 64,000 or so clones, approximately 80% detected once. The sort gate was single viable CD3+CD4+CD8-CD45RO+ cells for memory CD4+ T cells. The sequencing sample was made of memory CD4+ T cells from blood. The receptors derive from an adult in good health and CMV-seronegative.

The gene calls are TRBV6-1 and TRBJ2-1; 9 bases fit TRBD2. The J segment lost 0 bases and the V segment lost 4 bases, leaving 10 bases of the junction unmatched. The CDR3 is 18 residues long. Germline-derived CDR1 and CDR2 are MNHNS and SASEGT. DNA for the CDR3: TGTGCCAGCAGTGCCAGCGGGGGGACCTTTCACTCCTACAATGAGCAGTTCTTC. It translates to CASSASGGTFHSYNEQFF.

This clone was picked up one time. This chain uses TRBV27 with TRBJ2-2; TRBD1 matches at 8 bases. The V and J ends lost 7 bases and 5 bases, in that order; junction bases with no gene match: 12. This CDR3 is 16 amino acids long. Germline assignment: CDR1 MNHEY and CDR2 SMNVEV (reference sequence). CDR3 nucleotide sequence: TGTGCCAGCATAAAATCGGACAGGGTGTTGACCGGGGAGCTGTTTTTT. Its translation is CASIKSDRVLTGELFF.

This clone has more than one count but fewer than ten. The V and J genes are TRBV28 and TRBJ2-7; 12 bases map to TRBD2. Losses at the gene ends were 7 bases for V and 3 bases for J; bases not matched to a gene: 4. This CDR3 contains 14 residues. Germline CDR1 is MDHEN and CDR2 is SYDVKM. The CDR3 region has the DNA TGTGCCAGCACCCTAGCGGGAGGGGACTACGAGCAGTACTTC. Translating it yields CASTLAGGDYEQYF.

V usage is TRBV6-6 and J usage is TRBJ2-2; D is tentatively TRBD1 or TRBD2 (5 bases each). The CDR3 sequence is 14 residues long. V was pared by 9 bases and J by 0 bases, with 11 bases between. From germline, CDR1 is MNHNY and CDR2 SVGAGI (reference sequence). CDR3 residues: CASSGTANTGELFF. The CDR3 DNA reads TGTGCCAGTTCTGGGACGGCGAACACCGGGGAGCTGTTTTTT.

This clone is medium-sized (0.01 to 0.1%) in the sample. The genes are TRBV7-8 and TRBJ1-1; TRBD1 is a possible D gene (5 bases). This CDR3 spans 17 amino acids. Germline V gene sequence: CDR1 SGHVS, CDR2 FQNEAQ. Trimming cost V 5 bases and J 0 bases, with 19 bases left between them. CDR3 residues: CASSPDGTPRVNTEAFF. The CDR3 DNA reads TGTGCCAGCAGCCCAGACGGGACTCCCCGGGTGAACACTGAAGCTTTCTTT.

CDR3 bases: TGTGCCAGCAGCTTGGGGGACAGGGTAATCAATCAGCCCCAGCATTTT. Protein sequence: CASSLGDRVINQPQHF. The V and J genes are TRBV5-5 and TRBJ1-5; TRBD1 aligns across 9 bases. The V gene's germline CDR1 is SGHKS and CDR2 YYEKEE (reference sequence). The CDR3 is 16 residues long. With V trimmed by 0 bases and J by 3 bases, 4 bases remained unmatched.

The chain couples TRBV30 to TRBJ2-6; D is uncertain. Germline CDR1 GTSNPN, CDR2 SVGIG (reference sequence). The CDR3 spans 12 residues. With 4 bases removed from V and 7 bases from J, the gap between germline ends came to 8 bases. Here the CDR3 reads CAWTDPANVLTF. In nucleotides, the CDR3 is TGTGCCTGGACGGACCCCGCCAACGTCCTGACTTTC.

The chain has TRBV6-6 and TRBJ1-3; tentative D call: TRBD1 (6 bases). The CDR3 extends over 15 amino acids. Between the trimmed V and J ends, which lost 5 bases and 2 bases, there was a span of 13 bases. CDR1 is MNHNY and CDR2 is SVGAGI in the germline V gene (reference sequence). CDR3 DNA: TGTGCCAGCAGTACAACAGGGAAGACTGGAAACACCATATATTTT. Its translation is CASSTTGKTGNTIYF.

There are a few counts of this clone. This sample also contains other DNA sequences that code for the same CDR3. V and J are TRBV2 and TRBJ1-1; D may be TRBD1 (5 bases). The CDR3 runs 14 residues. V was clipped by 5 bases and J by 1 base, with 11 bases between them. Germline CDR1 and CDR2: SNHLY and FYNNEI. Here the CDR3 DNA reads TGTGCCAGCAGTAAAGGGCAGGGGAACACTGAAGCTTTCTTT. This gives the protein CASSKGQGNTEAFF.

This clone was seen only a few times. The genes are TRBV18 and TRBJ1-2; D is possibly TRBD1 (6 bases). The ends were cut back, 3 bases at V and 8 bases at J, with 16 bases in the middle. Germline values: CDR1 KGHSH, CDR2 LQKENI. This CDR3 spans 14 amino acids. CDR3 nucleotides: TGTGCCAGCTCACCGACAGGACCATCGGTGGGCTACACCTTC. It translates to CASSPTGPSVGYTF.